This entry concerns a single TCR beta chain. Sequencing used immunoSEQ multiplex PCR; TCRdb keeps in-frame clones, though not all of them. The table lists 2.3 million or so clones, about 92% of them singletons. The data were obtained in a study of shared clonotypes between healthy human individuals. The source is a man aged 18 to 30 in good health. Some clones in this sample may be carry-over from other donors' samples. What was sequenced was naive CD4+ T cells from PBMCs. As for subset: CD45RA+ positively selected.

The CDR3 sequence is CASSNPYGGSNEKLFF. The CDR3 nucleotides read TGCGCCAGCAGCAACCCCTACGGGGGTAGCAATGAAAAACTGTTTTTT. V gene TRBV5-1 combines with J gene TRBJ1-4, with D perhaps TRBD1 (5 bases). CDR3 length: 16 amino acids. With 4 bases removed from V and 5 bases from J, the gap between germline ends came to 18 bases. Looked up from germline, CDR1 is SGHRS and CDR2 is YFSETQ. The variable domain in full, completed from reference TRBV5-1 and TRBJ1-4, reads KAGVTQTPRYLIKTRGQQVTLSCSPISGHRSVSWYQQTPGQGLQFLFEYFSETQRNKGNFPGRFSGRQFSNSRSEMNVSTLELGDSALYLCASSNPYGGSNEKLFFGSGTQLSVL.